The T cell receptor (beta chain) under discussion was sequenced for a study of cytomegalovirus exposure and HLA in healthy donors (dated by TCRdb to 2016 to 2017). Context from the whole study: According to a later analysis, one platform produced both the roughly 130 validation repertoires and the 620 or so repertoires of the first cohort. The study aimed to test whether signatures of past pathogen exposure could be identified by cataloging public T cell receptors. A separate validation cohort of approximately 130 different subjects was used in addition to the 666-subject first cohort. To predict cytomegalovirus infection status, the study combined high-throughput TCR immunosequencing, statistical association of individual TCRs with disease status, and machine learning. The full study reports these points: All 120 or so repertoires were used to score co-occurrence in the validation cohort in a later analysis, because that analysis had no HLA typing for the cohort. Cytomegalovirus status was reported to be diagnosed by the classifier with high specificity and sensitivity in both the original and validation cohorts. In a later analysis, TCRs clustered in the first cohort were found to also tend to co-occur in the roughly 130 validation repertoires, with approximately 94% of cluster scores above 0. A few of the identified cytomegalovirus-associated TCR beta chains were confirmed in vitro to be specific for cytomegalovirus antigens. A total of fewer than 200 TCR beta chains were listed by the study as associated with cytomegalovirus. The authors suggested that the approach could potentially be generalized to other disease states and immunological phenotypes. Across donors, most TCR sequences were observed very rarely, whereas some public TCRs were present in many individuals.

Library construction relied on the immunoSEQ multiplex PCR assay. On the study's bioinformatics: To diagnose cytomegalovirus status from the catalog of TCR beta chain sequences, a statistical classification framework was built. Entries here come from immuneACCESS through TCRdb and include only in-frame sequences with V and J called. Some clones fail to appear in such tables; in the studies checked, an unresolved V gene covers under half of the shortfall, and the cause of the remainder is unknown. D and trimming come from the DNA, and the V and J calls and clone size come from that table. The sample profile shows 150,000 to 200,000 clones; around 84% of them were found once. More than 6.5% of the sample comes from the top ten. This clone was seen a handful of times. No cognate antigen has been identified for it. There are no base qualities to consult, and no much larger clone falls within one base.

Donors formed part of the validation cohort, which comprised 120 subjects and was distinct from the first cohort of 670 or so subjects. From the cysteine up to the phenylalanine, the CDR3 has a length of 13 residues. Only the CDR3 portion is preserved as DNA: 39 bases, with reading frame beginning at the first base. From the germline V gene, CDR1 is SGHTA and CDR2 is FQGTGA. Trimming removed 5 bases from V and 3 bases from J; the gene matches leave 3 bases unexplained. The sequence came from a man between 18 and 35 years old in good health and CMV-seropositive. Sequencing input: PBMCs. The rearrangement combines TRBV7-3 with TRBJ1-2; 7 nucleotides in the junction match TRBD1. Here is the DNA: TGTGCCAGCAGCGTCCAGGGGGACTATGGCTACACCTTC. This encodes CASSVQGDYGYTF. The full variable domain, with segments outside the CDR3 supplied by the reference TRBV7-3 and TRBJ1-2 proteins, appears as GAGVSQTPSNKVTEKGKYVELRCDPISGHTALYWYRQSLGQGPEFLIYFQGTGAADDSGLPNDRFFAVRPEGSVSTLKIQRTERGDSAVYLCASSVQGDYGYTFGSGTRLTVV.